The 20 T cell receptor beta chains below come from one sample, sequenced in a study of monozygotic twins with inflammatory bowel disease. TCRdb reprocessed the 5' RACE reads and keeps a single row for each CDR3 protein, giving no DNA. In all, the sample yields around 450,000 distinct CDR3 sequences. Sequenced input: blood. These receptors all come from a human donor with ulcerative colitis or Crohn's disease, or a healthy co-twin of an affected twin (not recorded which).

The chain uses TRBV20-1 and TRBJ1-1. There are 11 residues in the CDR3. CDR1 DFQATT and CDR2 SNEGSKA come from the germline V gene (reference sequence). The CDR3 protein is CSARDGRKAFF.

This sequence joins TRBV19 and TRBJ2-1; the TCRdb call, TRBD1, lacks DNA for checking. CDR3 length equals 13 residues. Germline V gene data show CDR1 as LNHDA and CDR2 as SQIVND (reference sequence). The CDR3 is CASSNRARDEQFF.

The chain couples TRBV20-1 to TRBJ2-7; TCRdb picks TRBD2, but there is no DNA to check that call. CDR1 and CDR2 (germline): DFQATT, SNEGSKA (reference sequence). The length of the CDR3 is 15 residues. The CDR3 loop reads CSARDQASGSYEQYF.

The chain combines TRBV20-1 with TRBJ2-1; TCRdb proposes TRBD2, but this gene call is untestable without DNA. The CDR3 has 16 amino acids. Germline V gives CDR1 DFQATT, CDR2 SNEGSKA (reference sequence). The CDR3 sequence is CSARGTSGDTYNEQFF.

The rearrangement uses TRBV6-1 and TRBJ2-3; TCRdb proposes TRBD2, but this gene call is untestable without DNA. Per the germline V gene, CDR1 is MNHNS and CDR2 is SASEGT. There are 15 residues in the CDR3. The chain's CDR3 is CASSLLGGASDTQYF.

The V and J genes are TRBV2 and TRBJ1-4; the D call of TRBD1 rests on TCRdb alone, since no DNA is present to check it. This CDR3 region has 14 residues. Germline lookup yields CDR1 SNHLY and CDR2 FYNNEI. CDR3 protein: CASSERMQGEKLFF.

V is TRBV11-2 and J is TRBJ1-2. The CDR3 consists of 14 residues. Germline CDR1 reads SGHAT; CDR2 reads FQNNGV. CDR3 residues: CASSPGAGPYGYTF.

The rearrangement joins TRBV7-9 to TRBJ1-4; as DNA is missing, the TRBD1 call by TCRdb cannot be tested. Germline V lookup: CDR1 SEHNR, CDR2 FQNEAQ (reference sequence). The CDR3 is 16 amino acids. CDR3 region: CASSLLNRGQDEKLFF. The variable domain in full, completed from reference TRBV7-9 and TRBJ1-4, reads DTGVSQNPRHKITKRGQNVTFRCDPISEHNRLYWYRQTLGQGPEFLTYFQNEAQLEKSRLLSDRFSAERPKGSFSTLEIQRTEQGDSAMYLCASSLLNRGQDEKLFFGSGTQLSVL.

The chain employs TRBV19 and TRBJ2-1; TCRdb names TRBD2, which stays unverified in the absence of DNA. The CDR3 is made up of 15 amino acids. Germline CDR1 reads LNHDA; CDR2 reads SQIVND (reference sequence). CDR3: CASTPPAPSHNEQFF.

The rearrangement links TRBV5-6 to TRBJ1-3; checking the TCRdb D call of TRBD1 is not possible without DNA. Looked up from germline, CDR1 is SGHDT and CDR2 is YYEEEE. This CDR3 spans 17 amino acids. Here the CDR3 reads CASSDGRGIFAGNTIYF.

V usage is TRBV9 and J usage is TRBJ1-4; TCRdb names TRBD1, which stays unverified in the absence of DNA. Germline lookup yields CDR1 SGDLS and CDR2 YYNGEE. The length of the CDR3 is 17 residues. The CDR3 loop is CASSVDLGGTGEEKLFF.

V gene TRBV5-1 combines with J gene TRBJ2-2; TCRdb gives TRBD2 as the D gene, but with no DNA this cannot be confirmed. The CDR3 totals 16 residues. Germline loops: CDR1 SGHRS, CDR2 YFSETQ. The CDR3: CATRRTSGANTGELFF.

V gene TRBV11-2 combines with J gene TRBJ1-4; TCRdb names TRBD1, which stays unverified in the absence of DNA. The CDR3 is 17 amino acids. Looked up from germline, CDR1 is SGHAT and CDR2 is FQNNGV. CDR3 in amino acids: CASSAGVGGLNPEKLFF.

This chain joins TRBV27 and TRBJ1-6; TCRdb gives TRBD1 as the D gene, but with no DNA this cannot be confirmed. CDR3 length equals 16 residues. CDR1 is MNHEY and CDR2 is SMNVEV in the germline V gene (reference sequence). The CDR3 reads CASSLQGLSYNSPLHF.

The V gene is TRBV12-5, the J gene TRBJ2-7; TCRdb names TRBD1, which stays unverified in the absence of DNA. There are 13 residues in the CDR3. The germline CDR1 and CDR2 sequences are LGHNT and FRNRAP. CDR3 residues: CASGYDRVYEQYF. Based on the CDR3 plus reference TRBV12-5 and TRBJ2-7, the full variable domain is DARVTQTPRHKVTEMGQEVTMRCQPILGHNTVFWYRQTMMQGLELLAYFRNRAPLDDSGMPKDRFSAEMPDATLATLKIQPSEPRDSAVYFCASGYDRVYEQYFGPGTRLTVT.

The chain links TRBV7-8 to TRBJ2-1; the D gene TCRdb calls, TRBD1, cannot be checked with no DNA. The CDR3 is 15 amino acids. The germline CDR1 and CDR2 sequences are SGHVS and FQNEAQ. The CDR3 protein is CASSLATGSFNEQFF.

The chain links TRBV4-1 to TRBJ1-3; TCRdb proposes TRBD1, but this gene call is untestable without DNA. Germline V gene lookup returns CDR1 MGHRA and CDR2 YSYEKL. The CDR3 loop spans 17 amino acids. CDR3 in amino acids: CASSRRQGNSGGNTIYF.

This chain links TRBV25-1 with TRBJ2-4. Looked up from germline, CDR1 is MGHDK and CDR2 is SYGVNS. CDR3 length: 13 residues. CDR3 loop: CASSASGKNIQYF.

The chain is built from TRBV18 and TRBJ2-7. This CDR3 is built from 14 residues. From germline, CDR1 is KGHSH and CDR2 LQKENI. The CDR3 sequence is CASSPGRNTYEQYF.

The chain employs TRBV7-2 and TRBJ2-1; TCRdb selects TRBD2, and the lack of DNA leaves this call unchecked. The V gene's germline CDR1 is SGHTA and CDR2 FQGNSA. The CDR3 extends over 16 amino acids. CDR3 region: CASSLLRGGSYNEQFF.